This T cell receptor (beta chain) emerged from a study of post-analysis software for immune sequencing data. Study conclusions and caveats: Among roughly 5 TRBV segments more frequent in patients than controls were TRBV5-6, TRBV5-1 and TRBV20-1. Samples from one preparation batch, clustered by F measure, grouped strongly together.

Unique molecular identifiers were present in the TCR beta cDNA libraries. TCRdb analysed the PCR reads with MiXCR anew, one entry per CDR3 protein. The data show some 800,000 distinct CDR3 sequences, just over 45% seen once. The CDR3 consists of 12 residues. Germline CDR1 and CDR2: SGHAT and FQNNGV. As concerns this clonotype: As yet, its antigen is unknown.

This receptor was identified in a girl aged 10 to 17 with multiple sclerosis. This chain connects TRBV11-2 to TRBJ2-5, with D unclear. The J call is uncertain, as TRBJ2-7 better fits the DNA end. Sample: blood. CDR3 bases: TGTGCCAGCAGCGTCAGTTGGTACGAGCAGTACTTC. Its translation is CASSVSWYEQYF.